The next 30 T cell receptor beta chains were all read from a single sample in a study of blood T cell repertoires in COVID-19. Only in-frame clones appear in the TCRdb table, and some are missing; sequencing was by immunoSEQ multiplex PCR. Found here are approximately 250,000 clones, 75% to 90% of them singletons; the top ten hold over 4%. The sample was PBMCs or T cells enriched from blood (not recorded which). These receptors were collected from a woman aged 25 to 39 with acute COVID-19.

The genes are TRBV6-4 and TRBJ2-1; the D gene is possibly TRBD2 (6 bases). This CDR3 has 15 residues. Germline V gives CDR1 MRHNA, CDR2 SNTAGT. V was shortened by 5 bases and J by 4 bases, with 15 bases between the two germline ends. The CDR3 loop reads CASSSGLIGYNEQFF. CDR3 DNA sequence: TGTGCCAGCAGTTCGGGACTGATTGGGTACAATGAGCAGTTCTTC.

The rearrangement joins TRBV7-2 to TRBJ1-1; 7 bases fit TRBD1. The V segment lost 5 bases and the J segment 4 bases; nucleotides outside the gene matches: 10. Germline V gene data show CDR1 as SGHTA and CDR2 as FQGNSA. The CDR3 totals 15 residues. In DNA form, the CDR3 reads TGTGCCAGCAGCCCTCCTAATTACAGGGGCACTGAAGCTTTCTTT. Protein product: CASSPPNYRGTEAFF.

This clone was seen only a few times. CDR3 amino acids: CASSDLLGSGNTIYF. In DNA, the CDR3 is TGTGCCAGCAGTGATTTATTGGGGAGTGGAAACACCATATATTTT. This chain joins TRBV6-1 and TRBJ1-3; D unresolved. Trimming stripped 3 bases from V and 3 bases from J, with 12 bases between. Germline V gene sequence: CDR1 MNHNS, CDR2 SASEGT. The CDR3 is 15 amino acids.

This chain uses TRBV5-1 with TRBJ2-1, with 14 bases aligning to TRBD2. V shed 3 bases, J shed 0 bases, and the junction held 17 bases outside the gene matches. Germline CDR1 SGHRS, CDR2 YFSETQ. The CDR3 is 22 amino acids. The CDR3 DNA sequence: TGCGCCAGCAGCTCCCCCAAAGACTGGACTAGCGGGAGGCCGAGCTCCTACAATGAGCAGTTCTTC. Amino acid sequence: CASSSPKDWTSGRPSSYNEQFF.

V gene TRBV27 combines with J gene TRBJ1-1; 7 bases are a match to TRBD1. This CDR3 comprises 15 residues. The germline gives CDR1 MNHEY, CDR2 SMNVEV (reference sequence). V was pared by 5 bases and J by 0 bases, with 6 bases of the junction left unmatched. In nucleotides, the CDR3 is TGTGCCAGCAGTACCACAGGGGCCATGAACACTGAAGCTTTCTTT. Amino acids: CASSTTGAMNTEAFF.

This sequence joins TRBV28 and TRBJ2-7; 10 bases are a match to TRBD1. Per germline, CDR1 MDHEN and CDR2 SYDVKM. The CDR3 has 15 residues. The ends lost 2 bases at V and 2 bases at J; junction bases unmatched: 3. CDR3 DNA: TGTGCCAGCAGTTTAGGGACAGGGGTCCCCTACGAGCAGTACTTC. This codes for CASSLGTGVPYEQYF.

The CDR3 nucleotides read TGTGCCAGCAGCCCGTCCCGAGTCGCCTACAATGAGCAGTTCTTC. The encoded protein is CASSPSRVAYNEQFF. V usage is TRBV28 and J usage is TRBJ2-1, with unresolved D. This CDR3 comprises 15 residues. V was cut by 6 bases and J by 2 bases, with 14 bases left in between. CDR1 is MDHEN, CDR2 SYDVKM, per germline.

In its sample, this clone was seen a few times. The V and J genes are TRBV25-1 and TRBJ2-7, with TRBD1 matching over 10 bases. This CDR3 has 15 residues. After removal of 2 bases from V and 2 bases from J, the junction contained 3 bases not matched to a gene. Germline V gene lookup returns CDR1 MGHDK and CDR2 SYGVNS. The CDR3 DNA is TGTGCCAGCAGTGAACTCGGGACAGGGGCCTACGAGCAGTACTTC. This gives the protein CASSELGTGAYEQYF.

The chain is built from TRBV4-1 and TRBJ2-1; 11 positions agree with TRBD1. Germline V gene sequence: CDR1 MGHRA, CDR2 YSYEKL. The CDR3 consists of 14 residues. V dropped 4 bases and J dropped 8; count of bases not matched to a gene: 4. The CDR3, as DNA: TGCGCCAGCAGCCTCGGACAGGGGGCTTATGAGCAGTTCTTC. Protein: CASSLGQGAYEQFF.

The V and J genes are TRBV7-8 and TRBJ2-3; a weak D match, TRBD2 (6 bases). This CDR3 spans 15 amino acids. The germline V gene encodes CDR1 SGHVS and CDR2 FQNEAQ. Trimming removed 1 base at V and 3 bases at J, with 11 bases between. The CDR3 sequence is CASSLVGGETDTQYF. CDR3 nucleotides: TGTGCCAGCAGCTTAGTGGGGGGAGAGACAGATACGCAGTATTTT.

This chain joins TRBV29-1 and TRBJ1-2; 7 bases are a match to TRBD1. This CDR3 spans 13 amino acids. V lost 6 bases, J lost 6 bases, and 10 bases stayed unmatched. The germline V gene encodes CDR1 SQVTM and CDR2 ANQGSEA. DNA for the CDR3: TGCAGCGTCACCGACAGGGAGAAGGATGGCTACACCTTC. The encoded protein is CSVTDREKDGYTF.

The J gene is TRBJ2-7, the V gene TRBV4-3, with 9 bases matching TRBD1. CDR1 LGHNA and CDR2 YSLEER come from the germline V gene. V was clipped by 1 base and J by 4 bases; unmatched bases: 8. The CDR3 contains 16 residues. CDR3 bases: TGCGCCAGCAGCCAAGGGGGGGACAGGGTGGTATACGAGCAGTACTTC. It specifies CASSQGGDRVVYEQYF.

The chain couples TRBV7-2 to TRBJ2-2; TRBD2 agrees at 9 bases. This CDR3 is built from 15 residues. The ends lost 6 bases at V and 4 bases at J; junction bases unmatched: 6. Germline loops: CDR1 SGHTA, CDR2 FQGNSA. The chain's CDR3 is CASSYSGSGTGELFF. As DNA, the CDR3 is TGTGCCAGCAGTTATAGCGGGAGCGGCACCGGGGAGCTGTTTTTT.

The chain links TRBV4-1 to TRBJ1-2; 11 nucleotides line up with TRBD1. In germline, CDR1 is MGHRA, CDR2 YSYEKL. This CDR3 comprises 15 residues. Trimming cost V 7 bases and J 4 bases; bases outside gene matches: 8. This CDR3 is CASTTSGTGGYGYTF. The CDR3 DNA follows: TGCGCCAGCACAACCTCCGGGACAGGGGGCTATGGCTACACCTTC.

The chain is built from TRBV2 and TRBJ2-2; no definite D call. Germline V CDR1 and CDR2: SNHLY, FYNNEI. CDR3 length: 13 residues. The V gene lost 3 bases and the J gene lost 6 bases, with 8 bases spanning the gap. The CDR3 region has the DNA TGTGCCAGCAGTGACCAGGTTTCCGGGGAGCTGTTTTTT. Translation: CASSDQVSGELFF.

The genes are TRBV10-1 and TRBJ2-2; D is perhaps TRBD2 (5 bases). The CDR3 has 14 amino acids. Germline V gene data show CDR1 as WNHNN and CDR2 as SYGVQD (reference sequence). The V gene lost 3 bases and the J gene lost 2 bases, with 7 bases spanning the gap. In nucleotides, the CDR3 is TGCGCCAGCAGTGAAACGGGAAACACCGGGGAGCTGTTTTTT. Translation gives CASSETGNTGELFF.

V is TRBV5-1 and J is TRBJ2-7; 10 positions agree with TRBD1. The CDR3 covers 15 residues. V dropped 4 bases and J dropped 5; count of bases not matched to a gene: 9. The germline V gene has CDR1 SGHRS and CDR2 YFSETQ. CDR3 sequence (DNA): TGCGCCAGCAGCATTCCCTGGACAGGGGGGAACGAGCAGTACTTC. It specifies CASSIPWTGGNEQYF. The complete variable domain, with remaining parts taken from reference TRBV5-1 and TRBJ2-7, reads KAGVTQTPRYLIKTRGQQVTLSCSPISGHRSVSWYQQTPGQGLQFLFEYFSETQRNKGNFPGRFSGRQFSNSRSEMNVSTLELGDSALYLCASSIPWTGGNEQYFGPGTRLTVT.

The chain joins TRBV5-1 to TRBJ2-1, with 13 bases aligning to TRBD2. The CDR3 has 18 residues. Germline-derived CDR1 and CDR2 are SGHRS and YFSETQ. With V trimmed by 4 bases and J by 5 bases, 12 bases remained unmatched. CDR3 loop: CASSRDRGLAGPDNEQFF. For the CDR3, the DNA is TGCGCCAGCAGCCGGGACAGGGGACTAGCGGGGCCTGACAATGAGCAGTTCTTC.

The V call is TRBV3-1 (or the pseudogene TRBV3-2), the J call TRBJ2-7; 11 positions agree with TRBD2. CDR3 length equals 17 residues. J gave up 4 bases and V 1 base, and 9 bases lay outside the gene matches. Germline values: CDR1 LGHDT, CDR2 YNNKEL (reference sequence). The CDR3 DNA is TGTGCCAGCAGCCAAGTACTAGCGGGAGCCGATAAATACGAGCAGTACTTC. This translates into CASSQVLAGADKYEQYF.

The CDR3, as DNA: TGTGCCACCCCCCTTCGACTAGTAGCAGATACGCAGTATTTT. Translating it yields CATPLRLVADTQYF. J is TRBJ2-3 and V is TRBV27; a weak D match, TRBD2 (6 bases). The V end lost 10 bases, the J end lost 4 bases, and 18 bases lay between the germline ends. This CDR3 region has 14 residues. Germline CDR1 and CDR2: MNHEY and SMNVEV (reference sequence).

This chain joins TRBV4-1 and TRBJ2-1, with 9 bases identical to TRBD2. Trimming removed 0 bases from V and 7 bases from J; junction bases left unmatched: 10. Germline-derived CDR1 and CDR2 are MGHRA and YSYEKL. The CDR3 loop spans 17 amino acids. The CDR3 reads CASSQDLIAGAVNEQFF. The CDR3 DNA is TGCGCCAGCAGCCAAGATCTGATAGCGGGAGCGGTTAATGAGCAGTTCTTC.

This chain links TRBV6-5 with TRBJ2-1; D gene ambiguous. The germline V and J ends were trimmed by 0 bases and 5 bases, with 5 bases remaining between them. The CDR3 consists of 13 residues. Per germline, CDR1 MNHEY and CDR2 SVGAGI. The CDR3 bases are TGTGCCAGCAGTTACTCGTTCAACAATGAGCAGTTCTTC. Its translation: CASSYSFNNEQFF.

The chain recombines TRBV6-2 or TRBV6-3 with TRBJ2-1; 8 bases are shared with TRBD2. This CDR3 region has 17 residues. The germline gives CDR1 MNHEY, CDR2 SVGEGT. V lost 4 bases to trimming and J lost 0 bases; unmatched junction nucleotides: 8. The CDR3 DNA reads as TGTGCCAGCAGTTCTACTAGCGGCCTTAGCTCCTACAATGAGCAGTTCTTC. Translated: CASSSTSGLSSYNEQFF.

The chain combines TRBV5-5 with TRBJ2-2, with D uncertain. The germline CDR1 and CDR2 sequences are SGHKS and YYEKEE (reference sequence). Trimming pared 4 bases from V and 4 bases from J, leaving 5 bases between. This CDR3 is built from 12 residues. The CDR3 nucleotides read TGTGCCAGCAGCCTATCCACCGGGGAGCTGTTTTTT. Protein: CASSLSTGELFF. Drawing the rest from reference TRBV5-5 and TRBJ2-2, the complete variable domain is DAGVTQSPTHLIKTRGQQVTLRCSPISGHKSVSWYQQVLGQGPQFIFQYYEKEERGRGNFPDRFSARQFPNYSSELNVNALLLGDSALYLCASSLSTGELFFGEGSRLTVL.

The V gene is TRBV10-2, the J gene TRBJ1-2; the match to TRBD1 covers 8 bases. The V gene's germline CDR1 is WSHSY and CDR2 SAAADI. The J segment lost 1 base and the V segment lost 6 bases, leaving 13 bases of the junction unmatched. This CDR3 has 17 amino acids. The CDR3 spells CASRARPGTGFNYGYTF. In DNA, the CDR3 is TGCGCCAGCAGAGCCCGCCCTGGGACAGGATTTAACTATGGCTACACCTTC.

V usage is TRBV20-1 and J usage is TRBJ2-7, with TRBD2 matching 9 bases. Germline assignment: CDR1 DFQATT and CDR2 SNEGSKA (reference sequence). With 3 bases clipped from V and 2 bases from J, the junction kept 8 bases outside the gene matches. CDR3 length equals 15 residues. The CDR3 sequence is CSASPSGTSTYEQYF. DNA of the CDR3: TGCAGTGCTAGTCCTAGCGGGACTTCAACCTACGAGCAGTACTTC.

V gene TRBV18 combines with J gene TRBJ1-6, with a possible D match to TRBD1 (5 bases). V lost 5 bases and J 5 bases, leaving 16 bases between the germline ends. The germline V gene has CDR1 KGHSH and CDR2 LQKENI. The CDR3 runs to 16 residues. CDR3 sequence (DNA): TGTGCCAGCTCAGCAGGGTCTCCGGTGGATAATTCACCCCTCCACTTT. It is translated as CASSAGSPVDNSPLHF. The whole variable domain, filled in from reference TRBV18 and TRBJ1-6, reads NAGVMQNPRHLVRRRGQEARLRCSPMKGHSHVYWYRQLPEEGLKFMVYLQKENIIDESGMPKERFSAEFPKEGPSILRIQQVVRGDSAAYFCASSAGSPVDNSPLHFGNGTRLTVT.

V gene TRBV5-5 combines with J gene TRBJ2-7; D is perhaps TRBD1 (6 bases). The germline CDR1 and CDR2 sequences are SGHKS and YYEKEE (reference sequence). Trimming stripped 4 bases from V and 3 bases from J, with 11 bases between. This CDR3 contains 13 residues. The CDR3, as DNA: TGTGCCAGCAGCCAACAGGGAATCTACGAGCAGTACTTC. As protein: CASSQQGIYEQYF.

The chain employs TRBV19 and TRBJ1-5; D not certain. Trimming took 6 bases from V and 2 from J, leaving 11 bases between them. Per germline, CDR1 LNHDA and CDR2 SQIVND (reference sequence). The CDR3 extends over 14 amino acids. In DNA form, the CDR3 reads TGTGCCAGTAGGACTGTATTAGGCAATCAGCCCCAGCATTTT. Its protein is CASRTVLGNQPQHF.

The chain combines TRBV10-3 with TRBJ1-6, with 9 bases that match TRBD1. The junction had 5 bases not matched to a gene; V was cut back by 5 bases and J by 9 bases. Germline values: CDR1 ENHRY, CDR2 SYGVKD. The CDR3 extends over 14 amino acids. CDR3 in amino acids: CAISQQGAGSPLHF. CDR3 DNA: TGTGCCATCAGTCAACAGGGGGCGGGTTCACCCCTCCACTTT.